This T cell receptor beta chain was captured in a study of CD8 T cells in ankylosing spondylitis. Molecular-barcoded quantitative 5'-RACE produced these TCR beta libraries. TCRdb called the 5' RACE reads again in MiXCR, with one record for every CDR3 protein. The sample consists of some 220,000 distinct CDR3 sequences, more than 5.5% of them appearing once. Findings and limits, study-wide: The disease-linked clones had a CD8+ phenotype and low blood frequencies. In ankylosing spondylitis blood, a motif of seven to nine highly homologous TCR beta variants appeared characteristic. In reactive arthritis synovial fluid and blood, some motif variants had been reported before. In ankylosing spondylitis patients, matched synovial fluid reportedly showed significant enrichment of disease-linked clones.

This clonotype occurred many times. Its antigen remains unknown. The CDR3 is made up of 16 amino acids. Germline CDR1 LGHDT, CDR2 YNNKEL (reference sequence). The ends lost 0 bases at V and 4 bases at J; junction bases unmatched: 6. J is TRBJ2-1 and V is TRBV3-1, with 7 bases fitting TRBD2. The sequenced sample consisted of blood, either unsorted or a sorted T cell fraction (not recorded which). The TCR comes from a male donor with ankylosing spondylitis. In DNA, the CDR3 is TGTGCCAGCAGCCAAGATGAGAGCGGGATATACAATGAGCAGTTCTTC. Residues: CASSQDESGIYNEQFF.